These T cell receptor beta chains were read from a single sample in a study of blood T cell repertoires in COVID-19. This table comes from immunoSEQ multiplex PCR, and its TCRdb copy is limited to in-frame clones, with some not included. The data contain about 200,000 clones, about 82% of them singletons. Sequencing was performed on PBMCs or T cells enriched from blood (not recorded which). The receptors were sampled from a middle-aged man with acute COVID-19. Each CDR3 is given without its conserved first and last residue. The D gene is left open where the match is weak.

v_call,cdr3_length,d_call,cdr3_aa
TRBV12-5,13,TRBD1,ASGHRGWGLNEQF
TRBV28,13,TRBD2,ASSLGLAGLNEQF
TRBV19,14,TRBD1,ASSRIGDRGTYEQY
TRBV18,12,TRBD2,ASSPRGLDHEQY
TRBV2,13,TRBD1,ASSETGWGNTEAF
TRBV3-1/TRBV3-2,11,NA,ASSPPRNQPQH
TRBV9,12,TRBD1,ASSPPGQGYEQY
TRBV3-1/TRBV3-2,12,NA,ASSQAGAGNTIY
TRBV5-1,14,TRBD2,ASSRGLAGLTYEQY
TRBV29-1,12,TRBD1,SVVGQGANYGYT
TRBV5-6,12,TRBD1,ASSFSRGTHGYT
TRBV5-1,15,NA,ASSLSEVAGSRSPLH
TRBV27,16,TRBD2,ASSMRLAGGGPPGELF
TRBV5-1,9,NA,ASSSGETQY
TRBV28,10,TRBD1,ASSLRQGGYT
TRBV28,10,NA,ASAGTLYEQY
TRBV11-2,11,TRBD1,ASSSTGGQPQH
TRBV24-1,15,TRBD1,ATSEDRQGATNEKLF
TRBV28,15,TRBD2,ASSTGLAGLNFNEQF
TRBV20-1,9,NA,KAGYLGGYT
TRBV9,15,TRBD1,ASSPRTGPGGNTEAF
TRBV29-1,11,NA,SVELLSGNTIY
TRBV28,12,NA,ASSFRTGNTEAF
TRBV6-5,9,NA,ASGDNYEQY
TRBV27,10,TRBD1,ASGTGGTEAF
TRBV4-1,13,NA,ASSLPGGGRETQY
TRBV2,13,NA,ASRQVPLQEYEQY
TRBV4-3,11,NA,ASSQAGDNEQF
TRBV5-1,14,TRBD1,ASSWGTGQSNQPQH
TRBV25-1,10,TRBD1,ASSGQDYEQY
TRBV5-1,15,TRBD2,ASSLTARAGGSYEQY
TRBV5-1,12,NA,ASSPGQTQETQY
TRBV5-1,12,TRBD1,ASSPSGQDYGYT
TRBV11-1,12,TRBD1,ASSSGQGNYEQY
TRBV11-2,14,NA,ASSLVGSISYNEQF
TRBV7-8,11,NA,ASSLEQNTEAF
TRBV4-1,13,NA,ASSHGGFSTDTQY
TRBV11-2,11,NA,ASSSLYNSPLH
TRBV6-5,14,NA,ASSYSSLGGGWSWH
TRBV19,13,NA,ASSIAGDAYNEQF
TRBV5-1,11,NA,ASRPGNQETQY
TRBV19,11,NA,AGSRGLEQPQH
TRBV7-3,14,NA,ASSLLGQGGQETQY
TRBV11-2,13,TRBD2,ASSLDPTSGYEQY
TRBV12-3/TRBV12-4,11,NA,ASSLASTGELF
TRBV9,13,NA,ASSVAGTSYNEQF
TRBV5-1,15,TRBD2,ASRETGTSGRGLEQY
TRBV4-3,13,TRBD1,ASSQSGQGPYEQY
TRBV27,11,TRBD2,ASGSGRGYEQY
TRBV3-1/TRBV3-2,12,TRBD1,ASGGGTGFLGYT
TRBV5-1,13,TRBD1,ASSLAGGQGAEQY
TRBV4-1,15,TRBD1,ASSLTPGTGVTGELF